This T cell receptor beta chain comes out of a study of radiotherapy plus CTLA-4 blockade in lung cancer. Whole-study context: Objective response was observed in approximately 18% of patients, and disease control in roughly 31%.

TCRdb's copy holds only in-frame clones and misses some; the assay was immunoSEQ multiplex PCR. The table has about 93,000 clones, around nine tenths seen once. For this clone: Its specificity is not known.

The V end lost 0 bases, the J end lost 8 bases, and 8 bases lay between the germline ends. CDR3 length: 13 residues. The germline gives CDR1 SGHAT, CDR2 FQNNGV. Study-level results: Among blood TCR repertoires after radiotherapy plus ipilimumab, tumor-derived clones expanded. Interferon-beta, together with early blood T cell clone dynamics, reportedly best predicted response.

CTLA-4 blockade using ipilimumab, together with focal radiation, was received by patients with chemo-refractory metastatic non-small-cell lung cancer. The source material was peripheral blood, sampled from a patient treated with radiotherapy plus ipilimumab. V is TRBV11-2 and J is TRBJ1-5; D gene uncertain. This receptor was taken from a human donor with non-small cell lung cancer that progressed on radiotherapy plus ipilimumab. The CDR3 protein is CASSLDTREPQHF. The CDR3 DNA reads TGTGCCAGCAGCTTAGACACGCGTGAGCCCCAGCATTTT. Combining the CDR3 with reference TRBV11-2 and TRBJ1-5 gives the whole variable domain EAGVAQSPRYKIIEKRQSVAFWCNPISGHATLYWYQQILGQGPKLLIQFQNNGVVDDSQLPKDRFSAERLKGVDSTLKIQPAKLEDSAVYLCASSLDTREPQHFGDGTRLSIL.